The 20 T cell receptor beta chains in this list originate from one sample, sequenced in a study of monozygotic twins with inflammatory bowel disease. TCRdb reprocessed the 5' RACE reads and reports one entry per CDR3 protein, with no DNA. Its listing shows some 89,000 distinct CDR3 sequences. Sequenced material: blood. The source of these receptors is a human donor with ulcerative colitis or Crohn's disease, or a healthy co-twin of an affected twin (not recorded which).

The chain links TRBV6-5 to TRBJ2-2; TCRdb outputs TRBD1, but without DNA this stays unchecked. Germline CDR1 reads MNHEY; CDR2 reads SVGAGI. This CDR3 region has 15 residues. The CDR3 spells CASSYATGATGELFF.

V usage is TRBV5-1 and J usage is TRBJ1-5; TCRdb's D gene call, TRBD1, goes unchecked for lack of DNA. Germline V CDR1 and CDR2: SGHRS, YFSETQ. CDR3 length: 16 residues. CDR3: CASSLGGYRGTEPQHF.

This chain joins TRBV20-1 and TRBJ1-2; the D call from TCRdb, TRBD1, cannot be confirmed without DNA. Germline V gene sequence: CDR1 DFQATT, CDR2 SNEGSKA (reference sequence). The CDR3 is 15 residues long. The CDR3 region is CSARDPGTAIYGYTF.

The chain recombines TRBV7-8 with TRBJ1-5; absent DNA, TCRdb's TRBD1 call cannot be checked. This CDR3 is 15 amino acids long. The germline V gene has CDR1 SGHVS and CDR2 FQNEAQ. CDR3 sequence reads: CASSLTGNSNQPQHF.

The CDR3: CASSRTVVGNQPQHF. The chain carries TRBV6-1 and TRBJ1-5; checking the TCRdb D call of TRBD1 is not possible without DNA. The CDR3 length is 15 residues. The germline V gene encodes CDR1 MNHNS and CDR2 SASEGT.

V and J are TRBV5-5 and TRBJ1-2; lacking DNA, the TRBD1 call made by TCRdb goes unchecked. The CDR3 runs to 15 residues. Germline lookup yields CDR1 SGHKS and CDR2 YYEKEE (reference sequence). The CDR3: CASSLMTGEGYGYTF.

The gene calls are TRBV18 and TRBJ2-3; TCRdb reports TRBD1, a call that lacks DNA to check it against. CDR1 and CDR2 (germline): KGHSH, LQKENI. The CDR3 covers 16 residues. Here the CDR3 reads CASSLTGDHRLDTQYF.

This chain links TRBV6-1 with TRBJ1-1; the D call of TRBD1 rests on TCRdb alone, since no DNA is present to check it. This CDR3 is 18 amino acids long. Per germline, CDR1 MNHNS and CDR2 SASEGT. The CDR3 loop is CASSPISGTGDFTAEAFF.

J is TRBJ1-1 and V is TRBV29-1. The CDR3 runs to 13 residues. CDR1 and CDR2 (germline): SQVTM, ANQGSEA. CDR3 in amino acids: CSVGAGVNTEAFF.

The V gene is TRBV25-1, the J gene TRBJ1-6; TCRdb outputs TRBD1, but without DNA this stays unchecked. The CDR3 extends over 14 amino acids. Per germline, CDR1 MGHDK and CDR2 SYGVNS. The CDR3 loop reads CASSEGGYNSPLHF.

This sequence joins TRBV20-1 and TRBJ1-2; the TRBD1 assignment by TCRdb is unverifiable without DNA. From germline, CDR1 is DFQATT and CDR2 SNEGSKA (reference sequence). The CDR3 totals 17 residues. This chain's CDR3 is CSARPWAGQGEDYGYTF.

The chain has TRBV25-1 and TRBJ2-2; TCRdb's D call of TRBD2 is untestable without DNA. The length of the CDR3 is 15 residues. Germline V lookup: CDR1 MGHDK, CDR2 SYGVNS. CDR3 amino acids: CASRTSGGVTGELFF.

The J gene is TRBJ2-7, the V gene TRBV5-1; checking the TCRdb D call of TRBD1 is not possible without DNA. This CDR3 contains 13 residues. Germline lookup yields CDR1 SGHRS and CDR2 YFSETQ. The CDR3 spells CASSLGTVYEQYF.

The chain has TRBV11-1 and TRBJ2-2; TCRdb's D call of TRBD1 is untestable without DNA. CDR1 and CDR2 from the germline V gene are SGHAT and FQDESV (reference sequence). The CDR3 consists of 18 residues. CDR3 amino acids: CASSAPGPQSRVAGELFF.

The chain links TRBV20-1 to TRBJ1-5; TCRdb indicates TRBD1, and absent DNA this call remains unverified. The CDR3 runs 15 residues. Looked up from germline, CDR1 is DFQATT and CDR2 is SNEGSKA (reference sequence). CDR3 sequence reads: CSAPGGGPGNQPQHF.

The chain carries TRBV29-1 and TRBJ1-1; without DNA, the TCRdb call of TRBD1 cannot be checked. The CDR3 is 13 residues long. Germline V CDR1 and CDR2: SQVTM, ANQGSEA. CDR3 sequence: CSVVRQENTEAFF.

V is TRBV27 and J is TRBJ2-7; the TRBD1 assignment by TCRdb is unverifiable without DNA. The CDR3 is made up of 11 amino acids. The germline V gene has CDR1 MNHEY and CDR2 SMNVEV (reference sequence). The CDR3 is CASRQGYEQYF.

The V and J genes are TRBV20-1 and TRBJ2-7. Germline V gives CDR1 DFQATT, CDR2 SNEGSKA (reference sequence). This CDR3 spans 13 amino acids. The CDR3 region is CSARDGAHYEQYF.

CDR3 amino acids: CASSYSANYGYTF. The chain employs TRBV6-5 and TRBJ1-2. The CDR3 sequence is 13 residues long. The V gene's germline CDR1 is MNHEY and CDR2 SVGAGI.

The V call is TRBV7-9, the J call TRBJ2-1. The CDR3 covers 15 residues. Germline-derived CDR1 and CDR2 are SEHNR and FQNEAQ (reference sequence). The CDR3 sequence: CASKHSEITYNEQFF.